One and the same sample provided the 25 T cell receptor beta chains below, sequenced in a study of somatic mutations in cytotoxic T cells in rheumatoid arthritis. Some clones are missing from TCRdb's copy, which holds only in-frame ones; the method was immunoSEQ multiplex PCR. Counted here are 10,000 to 13,000 clones, 55% to 75% occurring once; the ten biggest clones make up approximately 40%. Sequencing used CD8+ T cells sorted from blood. All receptors come from an adult with rheumatoid arthritis.

V usage is TRBV6-1 and J usage is TRBJ2-7; the D is unclear. CDR1 is MNHNS and CDR2 is SASEGT in the germline V gene. This CDR3 region has 12 residues. Trimming cost V 5 bases and J 1 base, with 6 bases left between them. CDR3 residues: CASSYNSYEQYF. CDR3 coding DNA: TGTGCCAGCAGTTATAATTCCTACGAGCAGTACTTC.

This chain uses TRBV19 with TRBJ2-2, with D uncertain. The CDR3 extends over 14 amino acids. The V end lost 3 bases, the J end lost 1 base, and 6 bases lay between the germline ends. Germline loops: CDR1 LNHDA, CDR2 SQIVND (reference sequence). CDR3 region: CASSIGGNTGELFF. As DNA, the CDR3 is TGTGCCAGTAGTATCGGCGGGAACACCGGGGAGCTGTTTTTT. The full variable domain, rest sourced from reference TRBV19 and TRBJ2-2, is DGGITQSPKYLFRKEGQNVTLSCEQNLNHDAMYWYRQDPGQGLRLIYYSQIVNDFQKGDIAEGYSVSREKKESFPLTVTSAQKNPTAFYLCASSIGGNTGELFFGEGSRLTVL.

This clone was detected once. The chain joins TRBV10-3 to TRBJ1-1, with D perhaps matching TRBD1 (5 bases). The CDR3 spans 15 residues. The germline V gene has CDR1 ENHRY and CDR2 SYGVKD. Trimming pared 0 bases from V and 3 bases from J, leaving 11 bases between. In nucleotides, the CDR3 is TGTGCCATCAGTGAGTCCGGAGCAGGGTACACTGAAGCTTTCTTT. Translation gives CAISESGAGYTEAFF.

This clone has only one observation. The rearrangement uses TRBV6-4 and TRBJ2-5; 9 positions match TRBD2. From germline, CDR1 is MRHNA and CDR2 SNTAGT. J was trimmed by 3 bases and V by 9 bases; bases with no gene match: 8. CDR3 length equals 14 residues. Written as DNA, the CDR3 is TGTGCCAGGTCCGTAGCGGGGGCGAAAGAGACCCAGTACTTC. Amino acid sequence: CARSVAGAKETQYF.

The J gene is TRBJ2-5, the V gene TRBV27, with 11 positions matching TRBD2. The ends lost 5 bases at V and 5 bases at J; junction bases unmatched: 7. The CDR3 spans 15 residues. Germline loops: CDR1 MNHEY, CDR2 SMNVEV (reference sequence). The CDR3 DNA follows: TGTGCCAGCAGTCCACGACTAGCGGGGAGGGAGACCCAGTACTTC. This gives the protein CASSPRLAGRETQYF.

The chain employs TRBV27 and TRBJ2-5; TRBD1 is a possible D gene (6 bases). This CDR3 is built from 13 residues. Germline lookup yields CDR1 MNHEY and CDR2 SMNVEV (reference sequence). The germline V and J ends were trimmed by 5 bases and 5 bases, with 12 bases remaining between them. The CDR3 region has the DNA TGTGCCAGCAGTCCACAGGGCGGCGAGACCCAGTACTTC. Protein product: CASSPQGGETQYF.

This clone came up once. J is TRBJ2-1 and V is TRBV9; D gene ambiguous. Trimming stripped 3 bases from V and 6 bases from J, with 7 bases between. Germline CDR1 SGDLS, CDR2 YYNGEE. The CDR3 totals 12 residues. The CDR3 nucleotides read TGTGCCAGCAGCGGTTCCGGCAATGAGCAGTTCTTC. Protein: CASSGSGNEQFF.

The CDR3: CASSPGTAFPYTEAFF. The DNA of the CDR3 is TGTGCCAGCAGTCCAGGGACAGCCTTCCCGTACACTGAAGCTTTCTTT. The chain has TRBV27 and TRBJ1-1; 7 bases line up with TRBD1. Germline V gene data show CDR1 as MNHEY and CDR2 as SMNVEV (reference sequence). The trim removed 5 bases at V and 3 bases at J, leaving 12 bases unmatched. The CDR3 spans 16 residues.

This chain connects TRBV6-1 to TRBJ2-1; 10 positions match TRBD1. V was pared by 9 bases and J by 7 bases, with 9 bases of the junction left unmatched. This CDR3 has 14 residues. Germline CDR1 is MNHNS and CDR2 is SASEGT. The CDR3 here is CARGGTGDINEQFF. The CDR3, as DNA: TGTGCCAGAGGGGGGACAGGGGATATAAATGAGCAGTTCTTC.

This clone was found a few times. V usage is TRBV9 and J usage is TRBJ2-1, with D perhaps assigned TRBD1 or TRBD2 (5 bases each). This CDR3 region has 14 residues. Trimming removed 3 bases from V and 5 bases from J, with 12 bases in between. From germline, CDR1 is SGDLS and CDR2 YYNGEE. The CDR3 DNA sequence: TGTGCCAGCAGCGGCCGGGACGCCAACAATGAGCAGTTCTTC. Encoded protein: CASSGRDANNEQFF.

V and J are TRBV29-1 and TRBJ1-2; D is possibly TRBD1 (5 bases). V shed 3 bases and J shed 8 bases, with 19 bases lying between them. The CDR3 loop spans 14 amino acids. Germline V CDR1 and CDR2: SQVTM, ANQGSEA. Written as DNA, the CDR3 is TGCAGCGTTGAGGAAGGGACTGTCGCGGGGGGCTACACCTTC. Translated, it gives CSVEEGTVAGGYTF.

The rearrangement links TRBV27 to TRBJ2-3, with D possibly being TRBD1 (7 bases). V was shortened by 6 bases and J by 3 bases, with 10 bases between the two germline ends. The CDR3 is made up of 13 amino acids. The germline V gene encodes CDR1 MNHEY and CDR2 SMNVEV (reference sequence). The CDR3 reads CASRPGGTDTQYF. The CDR3 DNA reads TGTGCCAGCAGGCCAGGGGGGACAGATACGCAGTATTTT.

The table lists this clone with a few counts. V is TRBV4-1 and J is TRBJ1-2; D ambiguous. V was clipped by 0 bases and J by 4 bases, with 12 bases between them. CDR1 is MGHRA and CDR2 is YSYEKL in the germline V gene. CDR3 size: 15 residues. This CDR3 is CASSQDPEYPYGYTF. Here the CDR3 DNA reads TGCGCCAGCAGCCAAGATCCAGAGTACCCCTATGGCTACACCTTC.

The rearrangement joins TRBV11-2 to TRBJ2-5, with D possibly matching TRBD2 (5 bases). Deletions cut 0 bases from V and 7 bases from J, with 15 bases between. This CDR3 contains 15 residues. CDR1 and CDR2 (germline): SGHAT, FQNNGV. CDR3 sequence reads: CASSLDLRLRGTQYF. CDR3 nucleotide sequence: TGTGCCAGCAGCTTAGATCTCCGGCTCCGGGGGACCCAGTACTTC.

The chain has TRBV7-9 and TRBJ1-2, with 10 bases that match TRBD1. CDR3 length: 13 residues. Trimming at V came to 5 bases and at J to 4 bases, leaving 1 base not matched to a gene. Per the germline V gene, CDR1 is SEHNR and CDR2 is FQNEAQ (reference sequence). This CDR3 reads CASSRTGGYGYTF. The CDR3 nucleotides read TGTGCCAGCAGCCGGACAGGGGGCTATGGCTACACCTTC. The full variable domain, rest sourced from reference TRBV7-9 and TRBJ1-2, is DTGVSQNPRHKITKRGQNVTFRCDPISEHNRLYWYRQTLGQGPEFLTYFQNEAQLEKSRLLSDRFSAERPKGSFSTLEIQRTEQGDSAMYLCASSRTGGYGYTFGSGTRLTVV.

The chain joins TRBV16 to TRBJ2-3; 7 nucleotides line up with TRBD2. Germline CDR1 and CDR2: KGHSY and FQNENV. The V and J ends lost 2 bases and 0 bases, in that order; junction bases with no gene match: 8. CDR3 length: 17 amino acids. CDR3 DNA sequence: TGTGCCAGCAGCCAAGGGATCCGCGGGAGTAGCACAGATACGCAGTATTTT. Translation gives CASSQGIRGSSTDTQYF.

The chain couples TRBV7-9 to TRBJ1-4; D is possibly TRBD1 (5 bases). CDR1 and CDR2 (germline): SEHNR, FQNEAQ (reference sequence). The CDR3 spans 16 residues. Trimming stripped 3 bases from V and 5 bases from J, with 16 bases between. CDR3 sequence: CASSLANGQGNEKLFF. The CDR3 DNA reads TGTGCCAGCAGCTTGGCAAACGGACAAGGAAATGAAAAACTGTTTTTT.

J is TRBJ2-2 and V is TRBV7-3; D call uncertain. V was trimmed by 5 bases and J by 1 base, leaving 17 bases between them. The CDR3 has 17 amino acids. Germline V CDR1 and CDR2: SGHTA, FQGTGA. The CDR3: CASSQHLLKGNTGELFF. CDR3 DNA sequence: TGTGCCAGCAGCCAACATCTTTTAAAGGGGAACACCGGGGAGCTGTTTTTT.

This clone was detected once. The chain links TRBV30 to TRBJ1-1; 8 bases agree with TRBD1. CDR1 GTSNPN and CDR2 SVGIG come from the germline V gene (reference sequence). There are 17 residues in the CDR3. CDR3 loop: CALDTRQLTGVDTEAFF. CDR3 DNA: TGTGCTTTGGATACAAGACAACTGACAGGGGTAGACACTGAAGCTTTCTTT.

This rearrangement joins TRBV6-1 to TRBJ2-7; 9 bases map to TRBD1. Losses at the gene ends were 4 bases for V and 5 bases for J; bases not matched to a gene: 6. The CDR3 loop spans 14 amino acids. Germline CDR1 MNHNS, CDR2 SASEGT. The CDR3 DNA is TGTGCCAGCAGTGTAGGGACAGGGCTCGACGAGCAGTACTTC. It specifies CASSVGTGLDEQYF.

The sample holds a few counts of this clone. The chain couples TRBV13 to TRBJ1-1; possible D gene TRBD1, 5 bases. Trimming removed 2 bases at V and 0 bases at J, with 13 bases between. The CDR3 is made up of 16 amino acids. Germline lookup yields CDR1 PRHDT and CDR2 FYEKMQ (reference sequence). CDR3 bases: TGTGCCAGCAGCTTACGGGGGAGCGGCATGAACACTGAAGCTTTCTTT. Translating it yields CASSLRGSGMNTEAFF. The whole variable domain, remainder taken from reference TRBV13 and TRBJ1-1, is AAGVIQSPRHLIKEKRETATLKCYPIPRHDTVYWYQQGPGQDPQFLISFYEKMQSDKGSIPDRFSAQQFSDYHSELNMSSLELGDSALYFCASSLRGSGMNTEAFFGQGTRLTVV.

The chain joins TRBV4-3 to TRBJ2-1, with 7 bases fitting TRBD2. CDR1 is LGHNA and CDR2 is YSLEER in the germline V gene. The CDR3 length is 13 residues. J gave up 7 bases and V 2 bases, and 2 bases lay outside the gene matches. The DNA for the CDR3 is TGCGCCAGCAGCCAAAGGGAGGGGAATGAGCAGTTCTTC. This sequence encodes CASSQREGNEQFF.

The chain links TRBV14 to TRBJ1-1; tentative D call: TRBD1 (5 bases). The CDR3 contains 13 residues. V lost 6 bases and J lost 3, with 11 bases in between. CDR1 is SGHDN, CDR2 FVKESK, per germline. CDR3 protein: CASSLQGYTEAFF. CDR3 coding DNA: TGTGCCAGCAGTCTCCAGGGCTACACTGAAGCTTTCTTT. The full variable domain, with the rest looked up from reference TRBV14 and TRBJ1-1, is EAGVTQFPSHSVIEKGQTVTLRCDPISGHDNLYWYRRVMGKEIKFLLHFVKESKQDESGMPNNRFLAERTGGTYSTLKVQPAELEDSGVYFCASSLQGYTEAFFGQGTRLTVV.

In the case of this clone: A read error is possible here, since a much larger clone lies one base away. This sequence joins TRBV25-1 and TRBJ2-7; 9 positions match TRBD1. Germline loops: CDR1 MGHDK, CDR2 SYGVNS. The CDR3 is 14 residues long. CDR3 residues: CASSAGTGLDEQHF. CDR3 nucleotide sequence: TGTGCCAGCAGTGCCGGGACAGGGCTCGACGAGCAGCACTTC.

The chain joins TRBV7-3 to TRBJ2-1; possible D gene TRBD2, 6 bases. The CDR3 extends over 16 amino acids. Per the germline V gene, CDR1 is SGHTA and CDR2 is FQGTGA. V was cut by 0 bases and J by 2 bases, with 11 bases left in between. The CDR3 nucleotides read TGTGCCAGCAGCTTAACAGGAGGGAACGCCTACAATGAGCAGTTCTTC. Its protein product is CASSLTGGNAYNEQFF.